Only a few counts were recorded for the clone carrying this TCR beta chain. This CDR3 contains 16 residues. CDR1 and CDR2 from the germline V gene are SGHTA and FQGNSA. J was trimmed by 3 bases and V by 2 bases; bases with no gene match: 5. The sample is drawn from a study of Ad26.COV2.S vaccination and SARS-CoV-2 variants. The repertoire was sequenced with immunoSEQ multiplex PCR; TCRdb's copy has only in-frame clones and lacks some. This table holds over 350,000 clones, around nine tenths found once. This sample's treatment: approximately 18 received Ad26.COV2.S at low or high dose, single or two shots; about 5 received placebo; per-sample allocation not given. Vaccine and placebo recipients were sampled on day 63 after the first injection.

The chain recombines TRBV7-2 with TRBJ2-2, with 8 bases lining up with TRBD1. This receptor was identified in a person aged 18-60 years who received the Ad26.COV2.S COVID-19 vaccine or a placebo. Specimen: peripheral blood, collected in a trial of Ad26.COV2.S vaccine versus placebo. The CDR3 here is CASSLQTGEDTGELFF. In DNA form, the CDR3 reads TGTGCCAGCAGCTTACAGACAGGGGAAGACACCGGGGAGCTGTTTTTT.